The subject of this entry is one TCR beta chain. CDR3 length: 15 amino acids. CDR1 is KGHDR and CDR2 is SFDVKD in the germline V gene. V gave up 1 base and J gave up 6 bases, with 11 bases separating them. These data are taken from a study of blood T cell repertoires in COVID-19. Some clones are missing from TCRdb's copy, which holds only in-frame ones; the method was immunoSEQ multiplex PCR. The table shows some 150,000 clones, with more than 70% occurring only once. The chain couples TRBV24-1 to TRBJ2-2; perhaps TRBD1 as D (5 bases). Sequenced sample: peripheral blood. This sequence was found in a woman in her 50s with acute or convalescent COVID-19. The CDR3: CATSDFQGHPGELFF. The CDR3 nucleotides read TGTGCCACCAGTGATTTTCAGGGCCATCCCGGGGAGCTGTTTTTT.